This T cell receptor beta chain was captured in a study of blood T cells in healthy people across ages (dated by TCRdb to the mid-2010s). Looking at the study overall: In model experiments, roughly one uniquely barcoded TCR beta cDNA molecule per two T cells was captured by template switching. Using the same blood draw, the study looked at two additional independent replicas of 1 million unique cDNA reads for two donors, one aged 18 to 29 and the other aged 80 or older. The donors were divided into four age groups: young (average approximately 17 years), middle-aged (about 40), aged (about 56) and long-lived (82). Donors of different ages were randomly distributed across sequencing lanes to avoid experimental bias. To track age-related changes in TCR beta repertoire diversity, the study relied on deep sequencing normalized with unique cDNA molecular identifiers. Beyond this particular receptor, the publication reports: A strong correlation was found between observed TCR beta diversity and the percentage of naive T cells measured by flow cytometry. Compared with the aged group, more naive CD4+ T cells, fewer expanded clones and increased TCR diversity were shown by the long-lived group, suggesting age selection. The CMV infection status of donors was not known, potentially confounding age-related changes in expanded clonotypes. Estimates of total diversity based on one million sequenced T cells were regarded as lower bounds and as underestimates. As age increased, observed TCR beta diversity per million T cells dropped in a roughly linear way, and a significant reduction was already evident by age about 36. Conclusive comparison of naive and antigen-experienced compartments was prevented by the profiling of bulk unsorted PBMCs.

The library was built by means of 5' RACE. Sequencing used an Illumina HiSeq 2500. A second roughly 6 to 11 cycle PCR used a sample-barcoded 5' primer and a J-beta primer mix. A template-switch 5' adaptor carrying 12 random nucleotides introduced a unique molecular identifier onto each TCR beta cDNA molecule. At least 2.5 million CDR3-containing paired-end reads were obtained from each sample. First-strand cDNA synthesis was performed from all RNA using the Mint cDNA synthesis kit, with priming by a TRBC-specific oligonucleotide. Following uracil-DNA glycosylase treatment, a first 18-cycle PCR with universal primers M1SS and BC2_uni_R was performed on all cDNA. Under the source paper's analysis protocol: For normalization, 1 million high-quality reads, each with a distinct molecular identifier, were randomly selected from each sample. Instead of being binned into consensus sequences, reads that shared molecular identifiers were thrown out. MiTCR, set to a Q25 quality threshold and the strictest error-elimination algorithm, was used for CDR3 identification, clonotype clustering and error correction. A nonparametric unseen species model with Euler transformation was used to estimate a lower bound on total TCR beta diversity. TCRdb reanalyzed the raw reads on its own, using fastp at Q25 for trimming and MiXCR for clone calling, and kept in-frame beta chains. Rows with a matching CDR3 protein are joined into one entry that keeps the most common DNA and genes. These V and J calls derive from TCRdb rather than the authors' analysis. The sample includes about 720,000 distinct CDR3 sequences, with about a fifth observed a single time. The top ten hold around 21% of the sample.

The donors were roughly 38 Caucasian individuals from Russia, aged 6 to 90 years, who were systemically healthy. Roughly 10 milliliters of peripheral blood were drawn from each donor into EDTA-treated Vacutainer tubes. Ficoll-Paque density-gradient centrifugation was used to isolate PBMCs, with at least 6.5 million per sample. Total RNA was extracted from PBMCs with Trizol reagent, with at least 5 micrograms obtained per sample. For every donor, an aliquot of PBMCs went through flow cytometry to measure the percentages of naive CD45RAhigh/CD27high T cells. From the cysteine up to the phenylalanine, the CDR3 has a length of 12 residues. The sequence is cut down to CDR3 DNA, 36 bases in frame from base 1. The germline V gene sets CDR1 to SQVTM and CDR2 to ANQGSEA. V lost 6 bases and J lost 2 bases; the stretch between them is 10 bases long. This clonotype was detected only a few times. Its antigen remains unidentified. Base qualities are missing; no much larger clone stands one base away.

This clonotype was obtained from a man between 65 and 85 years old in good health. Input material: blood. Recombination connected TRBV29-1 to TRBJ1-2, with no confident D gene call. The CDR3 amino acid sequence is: CSVNRANYGYTF. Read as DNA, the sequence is TGCAGCGTCAACCGGGCCAACTATGGCTACACCTTC. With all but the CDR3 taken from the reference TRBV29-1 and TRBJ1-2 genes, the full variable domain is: SAVISQKPSRDICQRGTSLTIQCQVDSQVTMMFWYRQQPGQSLTLIATANQGSEATYESGFVIDKFPISRPNLTFSTLTVSNMSPEDSSIYLCSVNRANYGYTFGSGTRLTVV.